These 28 T cell receptor beta chains share one sample of origin, sequenced in a study of beta chain features in type 1 diabetes. Sequenced material consisted of expressed TCRB transcripts (all of the isolated RNA was reverse transcribed). Repertoires were generated with immunoSEQ multiplex PCR, while TCRdb's copy carries only in-frame clones and drops some. This table has almost 250,000 clones, roughly 13% appearing once. Sequencing was done on a sample of naive CD4+ T cells from blood. These TCRs come from a woman in her thirties or forties in good health.

This clone was observed a few times. The CDR3 region is CASSSRGGLFDEQFF. The CDR3 DNA reads as TGTGCCAGCAGCTCGCGGGGGGGCCTTTTCGATGAGCAGTTCTTC. V gene TRBV9 combines with J gene TRBJ2-1; 9 bases match TRBD2. J was trimmed by 8 bases and V by 4 bases; bases with no gene match: 10. The germline V gene encodes CDR1 SGDLS and CDR2 YYNGEE. The CDR3 has 15 residues.

The chain employs TRBV9 and TRBJ2-3; D is unresolved. V was shortened by 0 bases and J by 2 bases, with 10 bases between the two germline ends. Germline V lookup: CDR1 SGDLS, CDR2 YYNGEE. This CDR3 is built from 15 residues. The CDR3 bases are TGTGCCAGCAGCGTAGTTTCTACTTACACAGATACGCAGTATTTT. Its translation is CASSVVSTYTDTQYF.

V usage is TRBV7-2 and J usage is TRBJ1-1; a weak D match, TRBD1 (6 bases). CDR1 is SGHTA, CDR2 FQGNSA, per germline. V was cut by 2 bases and J by 4 bases, with 11 bases left in between. The CDR3 is 14 residues long. Here the CDR3 DNA reads TGTGCCAGCAGCTTAACAGGGCGGAGCACTGAAGCTTTCTTT. This sequence encodes CASSLTGRSTEAFF.

This clone appeared a few times. The rearrangement links TRBV7-2 to TRBJ2-4; 7 bases are a match to TRBD2. Per the germline V gene, CDR1 is SGHTA and CDR2 is FQGNSA. The CDR3 contains 16 residues. Trimming took 4 bases from V and 5 from J; bases not matched to a gene: 11. This CDR3 is CASSSSGAVNQNIQYF. The CDR3 nucleotides read TGTGCCAGCAGCTCCAGCGGGGCGGTCAATCAAAACATTCAGTACTTC.

This clone was recorded a few times. The chain is built from TRBV5-1 and TRBJ2-3, with 10 positions matching TRBD2. After removal of 0 bases from V and 5 bases from J, the junction contained 6 bases not matched to a gene. Germline lookup yields CDR1 SGHRS and CDR2 YFSETQ. The CDR3 has 16 amino acids. As DNA, the CDR3 is TGCGCCAGCAGCTTGGTTGCTAGCGGGGGCTTAGATACGCAGTATTTT. Protein sequence: CASSLVASGGLDTQYF.

The chain recombines TRBV5-1 with TRBJ1-2, with D hard to call. CDR3 size: 15 residues. Germline-derived CDR1 and CDR2 are SGHRS and YFSETQ. Deletions cut 0 bases from V and 6 bases from J, with 15 bases between. The CDR3 bases are TGCGCCAGCAGCTTGGGTTCGTTGGGGAGTAATGGCTACACCTTC. This sequence encodes CASSLGSLGSNGYTF. Using reference TRBV5-1 and TRBJ1-2 for the parts outside the CDR3, the full variable domain is KAGVTQTPRYLIKTRGQQVTLSCSPISGHRSVSWYQQTPGQGLQFLFEYFSETQRNKGNFPGRFSGRQFSNSRSEMNVSTLELGDSALYLCASSLGSLGSNGYTFGSGTRLTVV.

This clone turned up a few times. The V call is TRBV6-5, the J call TRBJ1-2; the D is unclear. Germline CDR1 MNHEY, CDR2 SVGAGI. CDR3 length: 11 amino acids. Deletions cut 6 bases from V and 8 bases from J, with 10 bases between. The CDR3 here is CASSYSRGYTF. CDR3 in DNA: TGTGCCAGCAGCTATAGTCGGGGCTACACCTTC.

There are a few counts of this clone. The chain employs TRBV6-5 and TRBJ2-7, with TRBD2 matching over 7 bases. There are 13 residues in the CDR3. After removal of 7 bases from V and 6 bases from J, the junction contained 9 bases not matched to a gene. Germline loops: CDR1 MNHEY, CDR2 SVGAGI. The CDR3 DNA follows: TGTGCCAGCACAGGGAGACTAGCAATCGAGCAGTACTTC. Translated, it gives CASTGRLAIEQYF.

This clone was observed a handful of times. The chain recombines TRBV5-4 with TRBJ2-2, with D possibly matching TRBD2 (7 bases). Trimming stripped 4 bases from V and 5 bases from J, with 21 bases between. Per the germline V gene, CDR1 is SGHNT and CDR2 is YYREEE (reference sequence). CDR3 size: 17 residues. CDR3 in amino acids: CASSGRGPGGQTGELFF. The CDR3 coding sequence is TGTGCCAGCAGCGGAAGAGGACCGGGGGGCCAGACCGGGGAGCTGTTTTTT. Full variable domain (outside the CDR3, taken from reference TRBV5-4 and TRBJ2-2): ETGVTQSPTHLIKTRGQQVTLRCSSQSGHNTVSWYQQALGQGPQFIFQYYREEENGRGNFPPRFSGLQFPNYSSELNVNALELDDSALYLCASSGRGPGGQTGELFFGEGSRLTVL.

This clone has only a few counts. This chain uses TRBV27 with TRBJ2-7, with 7 positions matching TRBD1. This CDR3 spans 18 amino acids. Germline-derived CDR1 and CDR2 are MNHEY and SMNVEV (reference sequence). The junction had 15 bases not matched to a gene; V was cut back by 4 bases and J by 0 bases. In DNA form, the CDR3 reads TGTGCCAGCAGTTCCCCCGCGACAGGGTCGGAAAGCTCCTACGAGCAGTACTTC. Translation: CASSSPATGSESSYEQYF.

This clone was counted a few times. The chain carries TRBV9 and TRBJ2-2; D may be TRBD1 (5 bases). The germline V gene encodes CDR1 SGDLS and CDR2 YYNGEE. The V gene lost 2 bases and the J gene lost 1 base, with 12 bases spanning the gap. This CDR3 is built from 16 residues. CDR3: CASSVAGLGNTGELFF. CDR3 nucleotides: TGTGCCAGCAGCGTCGCAGGGTTGGGGAACACCGGGGAGCTGTTTTTT.

The J gene is TRBJ1-5, the V gene TRBV28; 7 nucleotides line up with TRBD1. Germline V gene data show CDR1 as MDHEN and CDR2 as SYDVKM. Trimming at V came to 6 bases and at J to 2 bases, leaving 4 bases not matched to a gene. The CDR3 extends over 14 amino acids. CDR3: CASRPGQRNQPQHF. The CDR3 DNA reads as TGTGCCAGCAGGCCGGGACAGCGCAATCAGCCCCAGCATTTT.

The gene calls are TRBV13 and TRBJ2-5; no reliable D call. From germline, CDR1 is PRHDT and CDR2 FYEKMQ (reference sequence). CDR3 length: 11 amino acids. V was pared by 5 bases and J by 6 bases, with 7 bases between. CDR3 sequence (DNA): TGTGCCAGCAGCCTCCTTCAGACCCAGTACTTC. Translating gives CASSLLQTQYF.

A few counts support this clone. The V and J genes are TRBV19 and TRBJ1-5; 9 bases fit TRBD1. V shed 8 bases and J 1 base; nucleotides not matched to a gene: 12. CDR1 and CDR2 (germline): LNHDA, SQIVND (reference sequence). CDR3 size: 17 residues. The CDR3 bases are TGTGCCAGTGTACGACAGGGGGGGGCGAGAAGCAATCAGCCCCAGCATTTT. Protein product: CASVRQGGARSNQPQHF.

V usage is TRBV21-1 and J usage is TRBJ2-5; the table assigns TRBD1, which was not confirmed against the DNA. TRBV21-1 is annotated as a pseudogene. CDR3 length equals 14 residues. The CDR3 DNA is TGTGCCAGCAGCACGGGACAGGGAGGAGAGACCCAGTACTTC. This translates into CASSTGQGGETQYF.

This clone occurred many times. The junction departs from the called germline gene at one end, perhaps through a read error. CDR3 region: CAGSGQPRSMEKLFF. The CDR3 DNA is TGTGCCGGCAGCGGGCAGCCACGCTCAATGGAAAAACTGTTTTTT. This chain joins TRBV7-9 and TRBJ1-4; no firm D call. The CDR3 totals 15 residues. Germline CDR1 is SEHNR and CDR2 is FQNEAQ (reference sequence).

This chain uses TRBV5-1 with TRBJ2-5, with 13 positions matching TRBD2. The CDR3 is 15 residues long. Germline V gives CDR1 SGHRS, CDR2 YFSETQ. J lost 5 bases, V lost 4 bases, and 5 bases had no gene match. In nucleotides, the CDR3 is TGCGCCAGCAGCAAGGGACTAGCGGGGTCGGAGACCCAGTACTTC. Protein sequence: CASSKGLAGSETQYF.

This clone was seen only a few times. The V call is TRBV5-1, the J call TRBJ1-4, with D perhaps TRBD1 (6 bases). The V gene lost 1 base and the J gene lost 4 bases, with 8 bases spanning the gap. The CDR3 length is 14 residues. Germline V gives CDR1 SGHRS, CDR2 YFSETQ. In DNA form, the CDR3 reads TGCGCCAGCAGCTTGAACAGGGTTAATGAAAAACTGTTTTTT. Its protein product is CASSLNRVNEKLFF.

The chain is built from TRBV5-1 and TRBJ1-1; D gene uncertain. CDR3 size: 17 residues. Germline V gives CDR1 SGHRS, CDR2 YFSETQ. Deletions cut 3 bases from V and 5 bases from J, with 23 bases between. The CDR3 sequence is CASSSATRLRMGTEAFF. Written as DNA, the CDR3 is TGCGCCAGCAGCTCGGCGACCCGTTTGAGGATGGGTACTGAAGCTTTCTTT.

The V and J genes are TRBV6-4 and TRBJ1-6; D is uncertain. This CDR3 comprises 15 residues. The V gene's germline CDR1 is MRHNA and CDR2 SNTAGT. Trimming removed 4 bases at V and 0 bases at J, with 7 bases between. CDR3 sequence: CASSVGSSYNSPLHF. CDR3 sequence (DNA): TGTGCCAGCAGTGTCGGGAGCTCCTATAATTCACCCCTCCACTTT.

This clone was counted a few times. This sequence joins TRBV11-2 and TRBJ1-5; the D gene is possibly TRBD1 (6 bases). CDR1 is SGHAT, CDR2 FQNNGV, per germline. V dropped 4 bases and J dropped 7 bases, with 11 bases sitting between them. The CDR3 is 13 residues long. CDR3 sequence reads: CASSYARGQPQHF. In nucleotides, the CDR3 is TGTGCCAGCAGCTATGCCAGGGGCCAGCCCCAGCATTTT.

The V gene is TRBV5-6, the J gene TRBJ2-3, with D maybe TRBD2 (5 bases). There are 15 residues in the CDR3. V dropped 2 bases and J dropped 2 bases, with 12 bases sitting between them. Germline V CDR1 and CDR2: SGHDT, YYEEEE. CDR3 nucleotide sequence: TGTGCCAGCAGCTTCGGACTCACCCCCACAGATACGCAGTATTTT. This gives the protein CASSFGLTPTDTQYF. Variable domain in full (rest from reference TRBV5-6 and TRBJ2-3): DAGVTQSPTHLIKTRGQQVTLRCSPKSGHDTVSWYQQALGQGPQFIFQYYEEEERQRGNFPDRFSGHQFPNYSSELNVNALLLGDSALYLCASSFGLTPTDTQYFGPGTRLTVL.

The chain is built from TRBV19 and TRBJ2-7; 8 bases are a match to TRBD1. This CDR3 spans 17 amino acids. Losses at the gene ends were 4 bases for V and 0 bases for J; bases not matched to a gene: 11. Per the germline V gene, CDR1 is LNHDA and CDR2 is SQIVND (reference sequence). CDR3: CASSSEDRGRLSYEQYF. The CDR3 nucleotides are TGTGCCAGTAGTAGTGAAGACAGGGGAAGACTCTCCTACGAGCAGTACTTC.

This clone has only a few counts. This rearrangement joins TRBV7-2 to TRBJ2-5; D perhaps matches TRBD1 (5 bases). The CDR3 covers 15 residues. The germline CDR1 and CDR2 sequences are SGHTA and FQGNSA. Trimming shortened V by 5 bases and J by 3 bases, and 16 bases separated the two germline ends. CDR3 DNA: TGTGCCAGCAGCCCAGACAGCTGGTACGAAGAGACCCAGTACTTC. Its translation: CASSPDSWYEETQYF.

The gene calls are TRBV6-1 and TRBJ1-2; no reliable D call. Germline-derived CDR1 and CDR2 are MNHNS and SASEGT. V gave up 4 bases and J gave up 4 bases, with 4 bases separating them. CDR3 length: 11 amino acids. CDR3 coding DNA: TGTGCCAGCAGTGGCAGCTATGGCTACACCTTC. It codes for CASSGSYGYTF.

This chain uses TRBV5-1 with TRBJ2-3; 8 positions match TRBD2. The CDR3 is 15 residues long. V trimming: 4 bases; J trimming: 2 bases; junction bases outside the gene matches: 6. The germline gives CDR1 SGHRS, CDR2 YFSETQ. The CDR3 coding sequence is TGCGCCAGCAGCACAGCGGGGGCCCTCACAGATACGCAGTATTTT. It translates to CASSTAGALTDTQYF.

The rearrangement links TRBV10-2 to TRBJ1-2; no clear D gene. Germline values: CDR1 WSHSY, CDR2 SAAADI. Between the trimmed V and J ends, which lost 6 bases and 2 bases, there was a span of 7 bases. The CDR3 loop spans 12 amino acids. The CDR3 DNA reads as TGCGCCAGCAGGGCGGGCAACTATGGCTACACCTTC. Translation gives CASRAGNYGYTF.

This clone appeared a few times. V is TRBV5-4 and J is TRBJ2-7; the D gene is possibly TRBD2 (6 bases). The V gene's germline CDR1 is SGHNT and CDR2 YYREEE (reference sequence). There are 15 residues in the CDR3. Trimming cost V 2 bases and J 2 bases, with 14 bases left between them. The CDR3 loop reads CASSLGSGGTYEQYF. CDR3 nucleotide sequence: TGTGCCAGCAGCTTAGGTAGCGGCGGGACCTACGAGCAGTACTTC.